This is a list of T cell receptor beta chains from one sample in a study of shared T cell receptors in the human thymus. Here immunoSEQ multiplex PCR was the method, and the copy in TCRdb shows in-frame clones only, minus some. Among hundreds of thousands of clones listed, about 90% were seen once. These data also featured in a second study, about human thymus T cells.

Sequencing was carried out using thymocytes. Receptor source: a boy less than two years old with a congenital heart defect. Both conserved end residues are trimmed from each CDR3. Each record gives: clone size, V gene, J gene, CDR3 protein. Part of the rows lack a size; the others show once, few, many or a class for expanded clones.

>.|TRBV29-1|TRBJ1-2
SVEPGYGYGYT
>.|TRBV4-1|TRBJ1-3
ASSQDFRTASSGNTIY
>.|TRBV30|TRBJ2-7
AWSVPKQRDNSYEQY
>.|TRBV27|TRBJ2-7
ASRTNTGGAPMGYEQY
>.|TRBV28|TRBJ1-2
ASSFGLGYT
>.|TRBV19|TRBJ2-5
ASSIPGSQGRDFEETQY
>.|TRBV5-1|TRBJ2-2
ASSHRDRLTGELF
>.|TRBV4-2|TRBJ2-3
ASSQDLGGKLVGTDTQY
>few|TRBV19|TRBJ2-7
ASSNARYTYEQY
>.|TRBV4-3|TRBJ2-1
ASSQEQGRELADLSYNEQF
>.|TRBV18|TRBJ2-1
ASSPGLAVPSYNEQF
>.|TRBV6-1|TRBJ2-1
ASSEMEGSSYNEQF
>.|TRBV2|TRBJ1-2
ASSARGGEPRGYT
>.|TRBV27|TRBJ2-7
ASSFSSGTPYEQY
>.|TRBV7-9|TRBJ1-1
ASSPHRAENTEAF
>.|TRBV27|TRBJ1-2
ASSSSREAHGYT
>.|TRBV4-1|TRBJ1-2
ASSQPGQVNYGYT
>.|TRBV14|TRBJ2-2
ASSQAPSTGELF
>once|TRBV18|TRBJ1-1
ASSPRIKTGGVRTEAF
>.|TRBV11-2|TRBJ2-7
ASSLVAGLTYEQY
>.|TRBV6-1|TRBJ2-2
ASSERTSGRSSGELF
>.|TRBV5-6|TRBJ1-1
ASSLKGKTEAF
>.|TRBV15|TRBJ1-2
ATSYFGVRYT
>.|TRBV30|TRBJ2-3
AWSELAGGATDTQY
>few|TRBV14|TRBJ1-1
ASSNRGQGAF
>.|TRBV4-2|TRBJ2-3
ASSQTATSGGTDTQY
>.|TRBV18|TRBJ1-4
ASSRSGTGQSELF
>.|TRBV9|TRBJ2-2
ASSVVGGQHANTGELF
>.|TRBV2|TRBJ2-1
ASILRLAGQLNEQF
>.|TRBV4-2|TRBJ2-3
ASSPYTTDTQY
>.|TRBV7-2|TRBJ1-5
ARRGQPQH
>.|TRBV6-1|TRBJ1-2
ASSAPSFEWGTHYGYT
>.|TRBV7-2|TRBJ2-7
ASSLVGAGQY
>once|TRBV9|TRBJ2-5
ASRVERGQETQY
>once|TRBV29-1|TRBJ1-1
SVALVSAGGHTEAF
>once|TRBV27|TRBJ1-1
ASSHQRGTGKSLGTEAF
>.|TRBV28|TRBJ2-7
ASSPTGLAPYEQY
>.|TRBV28|TRBJ1-2
ASTPGQGPYGYT
>.|TRBV11-2|TRBJ2-1
ASSYRTSGSHPGKNEQF
>.|TRBV2|TRBJ2-6
ASSEARGLAGSSGANVLT